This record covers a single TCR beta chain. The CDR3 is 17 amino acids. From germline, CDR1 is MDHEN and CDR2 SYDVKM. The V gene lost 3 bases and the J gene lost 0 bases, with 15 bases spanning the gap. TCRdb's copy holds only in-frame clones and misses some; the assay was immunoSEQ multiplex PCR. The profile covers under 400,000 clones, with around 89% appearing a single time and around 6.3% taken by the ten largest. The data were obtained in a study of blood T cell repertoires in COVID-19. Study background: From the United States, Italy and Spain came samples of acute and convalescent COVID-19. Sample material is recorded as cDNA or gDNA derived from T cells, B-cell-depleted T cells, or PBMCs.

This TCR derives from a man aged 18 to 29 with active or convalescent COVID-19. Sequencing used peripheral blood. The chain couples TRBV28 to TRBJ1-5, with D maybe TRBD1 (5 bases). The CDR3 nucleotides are TGTGCCAGCAGTTTCCCCGGGGGATCGTATAGCAATCAGCCCCAGCATTTT. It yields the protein CASSFPGGSYSNQPQHF.